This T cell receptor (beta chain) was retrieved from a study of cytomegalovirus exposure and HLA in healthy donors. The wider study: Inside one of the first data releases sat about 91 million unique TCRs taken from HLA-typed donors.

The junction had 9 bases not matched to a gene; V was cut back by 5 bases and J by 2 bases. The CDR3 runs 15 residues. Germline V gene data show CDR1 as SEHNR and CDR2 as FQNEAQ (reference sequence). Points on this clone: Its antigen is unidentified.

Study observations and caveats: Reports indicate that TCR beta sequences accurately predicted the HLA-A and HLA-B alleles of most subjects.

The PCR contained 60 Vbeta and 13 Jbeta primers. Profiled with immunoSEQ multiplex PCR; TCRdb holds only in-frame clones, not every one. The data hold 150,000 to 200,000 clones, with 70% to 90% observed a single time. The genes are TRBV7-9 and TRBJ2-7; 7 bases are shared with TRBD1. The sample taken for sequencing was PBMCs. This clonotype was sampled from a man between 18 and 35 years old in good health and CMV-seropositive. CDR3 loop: CASSLGQIIAYEQYF. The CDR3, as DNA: TGTGCCAGCAGCCTGGGACAGATTATTGCCTACGAGCAGTACTTC.